The entry below gives a single T cell receptor beta chain sequence along with its context. Antigen unknown. CDR1 MNHEY and CDR2 SVGAGI come from the germline V gene. CDR3 length equals 15 residues. With 2 bases removed from V and 5 bases from J, the gap between germline ends came to 12 bases. TCRdb's table, derived via immunoSEQ multiplex PCR, lists solely in-frame clones and lacks some. The table shows 30,000 to 45,000 clones, with around 86% occurring only once. The sample is drawn from a study of graft-versus-host responses after intestinal transplantation. Study in general: All of the recipients had induction that used anti-thymocyte globulin, then tacrolimus and steroids for 2 to 3 years.

General study findings and limits: Within allografts, high graft-versus-host to host-versus-graft clonal ratios were seen among patients with graft-donor T cell macrochimerism.

The rearrangement links TRBV6-5 to TRBJ2-2; maybe TRBD2 (5 bases). This receptor was obtained from a human patient who received an intestinal transplant, so some T cells may come from the graft donor. Sequences were derived from PBMCs, sampled about 38 months after transplant. The CDR3 reads CASSYTVTGTGELFF. The CDR3 bases are TGTGCCAGCAGTTACACCGTAACGGGGACCGGGGAGCTGTTTTTT.